This TCR beta chain was recovered during a study of shared clonotypes between healthy human individuals. In its sample, this clone was seen a few times. This CDR3 spans 16 amino acids. With 3 bases clipped from V and 1 base from J, the junction kept 5 bases outside the gene matches. Germline CDR1 is SGDLS and CDR2 is YYNGEE. Assay used: immunoSEQ multiplex PCR; TCRdb lists only in-frame clones, some missing. The table records hundreds of thousands of clones, 60% to 80% of them present only once. The origin of this receptor is a woman aged 30 to 39 in good health. The sample was memory CD4+ T cells sorted from blood. Noted subset: CD45RA-negative fraction. The chain recombines TRBV9 with TRBJ2-3, with TRBD2 identical over 10 bases. As DNA, the CDR3 is TGTGCCAGCAGCGACTTGGGGACTAGCGGCACAGATACGCAGTATTTT. This gives the protein CASSDLGTSGTDTQYF.